The 25 T cell receptor beta chains below were found in one sample sequenced in a study of T cell responses to AZD1222 COVID-19 vaccine. The assay was immunoSEQ multiplex PCR, and TCRdb's table has in-frame clones only and misses some. The sample has 150,000 to 200,000 clones; about 90% are singletons. This sample comprised peripheral blood, obtained on day 0 of MenACWY control vaccination. The receptors shown here come from an adult in good health.

This clone was seen only once. The J gene is TRBJ2-7, the V gene TRBV4-1; 9 bases fit TRBD2. Germline values: CDR1 MGHRA, CDR2 YSYEKL. This CDR3 has 16 amino acids. The V segment lost 1 base and the J segment 6 bases; nucleotides outside the gene matches: 10. CDR3 bases: TGCGCCAGCAGCCAAGGGGGGTCGAGCGGGAGGTCCGAGCAGTACTTC. Translation gives CASSQGGSSGRSEQYF.

The chain combines TRBV15 with TRBJ2-1, with D unresolved. V dropped 6 bases and J dropped 6 bases, with 6 bases sitting between them. CDR3 length: 11 amino acids. CDR1 is LNHNV and CDR2 is YYDKDF in the germline V gene (reference sequence). This CDR3 reads CATRNFNEQFF. The CDR3 DNA reads TGTGCCACCAGGAACTTCAATGAGCAGTTCTTC.

The V gene is TRBV10-1, the J gene TRBJ2-3; TRBD2 matches 12 bases. This CDR3 region has 18 residues. CDR1 is WNHNN, CDR2 SYGVQD, per germline (reference sequence). Trimming removed 6 bases from V and 6 bases from J; junction bases left unmatched: 16. In DNA form, the CDR3 reads TGCGCCAGCAGCTGCCGACTAGCGGGGGCGCCCCCGGCCGATACGCAGTATTTT. It is translated as CASSCRLAGAPPADTQYF.

V and J are TRBV19 and TRBJ1-3, with D possibly TRBD1 on 5 matching bases. V shed 8 bases and J shed 4 bases, with 15 bases lying between them. This CDR3 region has 14 residues. Per germline, CDR1 LNHDA and CDR2 SQIVND (reference sequence). This CDR3 reads CASGTGTLGNTIYF. CDR3 sequence (DNA): TGTGCCAGTGGAACAGGTACCCTCGGAAACACCATATATTTT.

This rearrangement joins TRBV9 to TRBJ2-5, with D tentatively TRBD2 (6 bases). The CDR3 has 13 residues. The V end was cut by 0 bases, the J end by 5 bases, with 8 bases between. The V gene's germline CDR1 is SGDLS and CDR2 YYNGEE. The CDR3 protein is CASSVAGRETQYF. CDR3 sequence (DNA): TGTGCCAGCAGCGTAGCAGGGAGGGAGACCCAGTACTTC.

This clone is a singleton in its sample. V gene TRBV7-2 combines with J gene TRBJ1-1; 7 bases match TRBD1. The germline V gene has CDR1 SGHTA and CDR2 FQGNSA. J was trimmed by 1 base and V by 5 bases; bases with no gene match: 7. The CDR3 sequence is 15 residues long. The CDR3 DNA follows: TGTGCCAGCAGCGCCCAGGGGGTGAGGAACACTGAAGCTTTCTTT. Translated: CASSAQGVRNTEAFF.

The rearrangement links TRBV4-2 to TRBJ2-1; D remains unclear. V lost 1 base to trimming and J lost 6 bases, with 7 bases between them. In germline, CDR1 is LGHNA, CDR2 YNFKEQ. The CDR3 sequence is 13 residues long. The DNA for the CDR3 is TGTGCCAGCAGCCAAGTTGCGAGCAATGAGCAGTTCTTC. Translation gives CASSQVASNEQFF.

Concerning this clone itself: Relative to the germline gene, one junction end is altered; a read error may explain this. V is TRBV28 and J is TRBJ1-5; TRBD1 aligns across 12 bases. Germline V gene lookup returns CDR1 MDHEN and CDR2 SYDVKM. This CDR3 region has 14 residues. The CDR3 reads CASSGTGGNQPQHF. CDR3 DNA: TGTGCCAGCAGCGGGACAGGGGGCAACCAGCCCCAGCATTTT.

CDR3 in amino acids: CASSPTVFGGSYNEQFF. In DNA form, the CDR3 reads TGTGCCAGCAGCCCCACCGTTTTCGGGGGCTCCTACAATGAGCAGTTCTTC. V and J are TRBV7-6 and TRBJ2-1; D possibly corresponds to TRBD2 (6 bases). Germline CDR1 reads SGHVS; CDR2 reads FNYEAQ. This CDR3 is 17 amino acids long. V lost 5 bases and J lost 0, with 17 bases in between.

This clone was recorded a few times. The chain combines TRBV6-5 with TRBJ1-1; 8 bases are shared with TRBD1. The CDR3 has 15 amino acids. Losses at the gene ends were 8 bases for V and 7 bases for J; bases not matched to a gene: 15. Germline CDR1 and CDR2: MNHEY and SVGAGI. This chain's CDR3 is CASQRQGRIRGEAFF. CDR3 in DNA: TGTGCCAGCCAGAGACAGGGGCGGATAAGGGGTGAAGCTTTCTTT.

V and J are TRBV7-3 and TRBJ2-1; TRBD2 matches at 11 bases. The CDR3 runs 15 residues. Germline lookup yields CDR1 SGHTA and CDR2 FQGTGA. The trim removed 4 bases at V and 7 bases at J, leaving 6 bases unmatched. This chain's CDR3 is CASSSRLAGLNEQFF. DNA for the CDR3: TGTGCCAGCAGCTCGAGACTAGCGGGGCTGAATGAGCAGTTCTTC. Filled out from reference TRBV7-3 and TRBJ2-1, the complete variable domain reads GAGVSQTPSNKVTEKGKYVELRCDPISGHTALYWYRQSLGQGPEFLIYFQGTGAADDSGLPNDRFFAVRPEGSVSTLKIQRTERGDSAVYLCASSSRLAGLNEQFFGPGTRLTVL.

This clone turned up a few times. The chain uses TRBV19 and TRBJ2-1, with 10 nucleotides matching TRBD2. The CDR3 loop spans 14 amino acids. The germline V gene encodes CDR1 LNHDA and CDR2 SQIVND (reference sequence). V gave up 7 bases and J gave up 6 bases; unmatched junction bases: 6. In DNA form, the CDR3 reads TGTGCCAGTACCGGGACTAGCGCCATCAATGAGCAGTTCTTC. Amino acid sequence: CASTGTSAINEQFF. The entire variable domain, with the rest obtained from reference TRBV19 and TRBJ2-1, is as follows: DGGITQSPKYLFRKEGQNVTLSCEQNLNHDAMYWYRQDPGQGLRLIYYSQIVNDFQKGDIAEGYSVSREKKESFPLTVTSAQKNPTAFYLCASTGTSAINEQFFGPGTRLTVL.

This chain uses TRBV19 with TRBJ1-6; tentatively, D is TRBD1 (5 bases). The V end was cut by 1 base, the J end by 7 bases, with 14 bases between. Germline CDR1 and CDR2: LNHDA and SQIVND (reference sequence). The CDR3 is made up of 16 amino acids. CDR3 DNA sequence: TGTGCCAGTAGTATAGCCGACAGCAAGAGAAATTCACCCCTCCACTTT. This gives the protein CASSIADSKRNSPLHF.

CDR3 nucleotide sequence: TGTGCCACCAGCAGCGGTGGAAACACCATATATTTT. It encodes CATSSGGNTIYF. The chain joins TRBV15 to TRBJ1-3; D gene ambiguous. Trimming cost V 3 bases and J 3 bases, with 3 bases left between them. The CDR3 spans 12 residues. The germline V gene has CDR1 LNHNV and CDR2 YYDKDF (reference sequence).

This chain connects TRBV5-1 to TRBJ2-1; TRBD2 aligns across 12 bases. V was pared by 4 bases and J by 8 bases, with 4 bases of the junction left unmatched. The CDR3 runs 14 residues. Germline CDR1 SGHRS, CDR2 YFSETQ. The DNA of the CDR3 is TGCGCCAGCAGCGCCGCTAGCGGGGGGGATGAGCAGTTCTTC. Encoded protein: CASSAASGGDEQFF.

This clone has only one observation. CDR3: CASRSGTSGGYNEQFF. DNA for the CDR3: TGTGCCAGCAGATCCGGGACTAGCGGGGGCTACAATGAGCAGTTCTTC. This chain joins TRBV28 and TRBJ2-1; 14 bases are a match to TRBD2. J gave up 3 bases and V 6 bases, and 4 bases lay outside the gene matches. The CDR3 runs 16 residues. Germline loops: CDR1 MDHEN, CDR2 SYDVKM.

The gene calls are TRBV11-2 and TRBJ2-7; 7 nucleotides align to TRBD1. In germline, CDR1 is SGHAT, CDR2 FQNNGV. The J segment lost 6 bases and the V segment lost 4 bases, leaving 9 bases of the junction unmatched. This CDR3 is built from 14 residues. The chain's CDR3 is CASSSSQGSAEQYF. DNA for the CDR3: TGTGCCAGCAGCTCGTCACAGGGGTCTGCCGAGCAGTACTTC.

The V gene is TRBV5-1, the J gene TRBJ2-7; no clear D gene. CDR1 SGHRS and CDR2 YFSETQ come from the germline V gene. Trimming cost V 0 bases and J 1 base, with 8 bases left between them. This CDR3 is built from 14 residues. In DNA form, the CDR3 reads TGCGCCAGCAGCTTGGTGGGAATTTCCTACGAGCAGTACTTC. It is translated as CASSLVGISYEQYF.

The chain couples TRBV28 to TRBJ1-1; 7 bases fit TRBD1. The V segment lost 4 bases and the J segment 1 base; nucleotides outside the gene matches: 3. CDR3 size: 14 residues. Germline CDR1 reads MDHEN; CDR2 reads SYDVKM. The CDR3 DNA follows: TGTGCCAGCAGTTCAGGGGGGGAGAACACTGAAGCTTTCTTT. The encoded protein is CASSSGGENTEAFF.

The chain carries TRBV10-1 and TRBJ1-1; 9 bases line up with TRBD1. CDR1 WNHNN and CDR2 SYGVQD come from the germline V gene (reference sequence). V gave up 5 bases and J gave up 6 bases; unmatched junction bases: 19. This CDR3 is 18 amino acids long. The CDR3 region has the DNA TGCGCCAGCAGTACCCCCGGGACAGGGAGGTCCGGAGTGTCTGAAGCTTTCTTT. Encoded protein: CASSTPGTGRSGVSEAFF.

V usage is TRBV7-3 and J usage is TRBJ2-1; 8 nucleotides match TRBD1. The CDR3 totals 13 residues. The V gene's germline CDR1 is SGHTA and CDR2 FQGTGA. The ends lost 4 bases at V and 5 bases at J; junction bases unmatched: 1. The CDR3 is CASSSDRDNEQFF. In DNA form, the CDR3 reads TGTGCCAGCAGCTCGGACAGGGACAATGAGCAGTTCTTC.

V is TRBV7-6 and J is TRBJ2-2, with 10 bases matching TRBD2. The length of the CDR3 is 18 residues. Germline lookup yields CDR1 SGHVS and CDR2 FNYEAQ. The trim removed 5 bases at V and 4 bases at J, leaving 13 bases unmatched. This CDR3 reads CASSRDASGGLSTGELFF. The CDR3 coding sequence is TGTGCCAGCAGCCGCGATGCTAGCGGGGGCCTTAGCACCGGGGAGCTGTTTTTT.

V gene TRBV7-9 combines with J gene TRBJ2-7; D remains ambiguous. Germline loops: CDR1 SEHNR, CDR2 FQNEAQ (reference sequence). The CDR3 runs 11 residues. With 4 bases removed from V and 2 bases from J, the gap between germline ends came to 3 bases. DNA of the CDR3: TGTGCCAGCAGCTCAGCCTACGAGCAGTACTTC. Encoded protein: CASSSAYEQYF. Combining the CDR3 with reference TRBV7-9 and TRBJ2-7 gives the whole variable domain DTGVSQNPRHKITKRGQNVTFRCDPISEHNRLYWYRQTLGQGPEFLTYFQNEAQLEKSRLLSDRFSAERPKGSFSTLEIQRTEQGDSAMYLCASSSAYEQYFGPGTRLTVT.

Worth noting for this clone: Within the sample, other DNA sequences also encode this same CDR3. This chain joins TRBV2 and TRBJ1-1; TRBD1 is a possible D gene (6 bases). V lost 4 bases and J 2 bases, leaving 8 bases between the germline ends. This CDR3 contains 13 residues. Germline V gives CDR1 SNHLY, CDR2 FYNNEI. CDR3 protein: CASSVQGNTEAFF. The CDR3, as DNA: TGTGCCAGCAGTGTACAGGGAAACACTGAAGCTTTCTTT.

This clone was recorded only once. The rearrangement links TRBV19 to TRBJ2-5, with 8 bases aligning to TRBD2. This CDR3 is built from 16 residues. Germline lookup yields CDR1 LNHDA and CDR2 SQIVND (reference sequence). The ends lost 5 bases at V and 2 bases at J; junction bases unmatched: 10. CDR3: CASSPPSAGAQETQYF. In DNA, the CDR3 is TGTGCCAGTAGTCCACCGTCAGCGGGGGCGCAAGAGACCCAGTACTTC.